Each of the 22 T cell receptor beta chains below was sequenced from the same sample in a study of cytomegalovirus exposure and HLA in healthy donors (dated by TCRdb to the late 2010s). The library was produced with the immunoSEQ multiplex PCR assay. For the multiplex PCR, a mixture combining 60 forward primers for TCR Vbeta segments and 13 reverse primers for TCR Jbeta segments was used. In TCRdb, the immuneACCESS table is reduced to in-frame sequences with V and J assigned. These tables do not hold every clone; where another copy was compared, an unresolved V gene accounts for under half, and the others remain unexplained. This sample's table has entries for some 130,000 clones. Of the sample, 1.5% to 2% falls within the top ten clones. Material for sequencing was PBMCs. These receptors were obtained from a man younger than 35 in good health and CMV-seronegative.

V is TRBV7-9 and J is TRBJ2-7; 11 bases match TRBD1. Germline loops: CDR1 SEHNR, CDR2 FQNEAQ (reference sequence). CDR3 size: 14 residues. J lost 2 bases, V lost 5 bases, and 2 bases had no gene match. This CDR3 is CASSVGQGAYEQYF. The CDR3, as DNA: TGTGCCAGCAGCGTGGGACAGGGGGCCTACGAGCAGTACTTC.

The chain couples TRBV7-6 to TRBJ2-2, with 7 bases lining up with TRBD2. The junction had 13 bases not matched to a gene; V was cut back by 1 base and J by 5 bases. The length of the CDR3 is 18 residues. Looked up from germline, CDR1 is SGHVS and CDR2 is FNYEAQ. The CDR3 DNA follows: TGTGCCAGCAGCTTAGTCGCCATGGCGGGGGTTTTAACCGGGGAGCTGTTTTTT. It is translated as CASSLVAMAGVLTGELFF. The entire variable domain, with the rest obtained from reference TRBV7-6 and TRBJ2-2, is as follows: GAGVSQSPRYKVTKRGQDVALRCDPISGHVSLYWYRQALGQGPEFLTYFNYEAQQDKSGLPNDRFSAERPEGSISTLTIQRTEQRDSAMYRCASSLVAMAGVLTGELFFGEGSRLTVL.

The CDR3 DNA reads TGTGCCGGGGCTTTTAATAGCCAAGAGACCCAGTACTTC. Protein sequence: CAGAFNSQETQYF. The chain recombines TRBV7-2 with TRBJ2-5; possible D gene TRBD1, 5 bases. The V and J ends lost 11 bases and 1 base respectively, with 14 bases between them. The germline CDR1 and CDR2 sequences are SGHTA and FQGNSA. The CDR3 sequence is 13 residues long.

V is TRBV4-3 and J is TRBJ1-1; D may be TRBD1 (5 bases). Germline loops: CDR1 LGHNA, CDR2 YSLEER. Trimming removed 4 bases from V and 2 bases from J, with 14 bases in between. CDR3 length equals 15 residues. CDR3 sequence (DNA): TGCGCCAGCAGCCCTGCGCCAGGGATTAACACTGAAGCTTTCTTT. Its translation: CASSPAPGINTEAFF.

The chain recombines TRBV7-9 with TRBJ2-2; D is perhaps TRBD2 (5 bases). Trimming shortened V by 10 bases and J by 3 bases, and 9 bases separated the two germline ends. The CDR3 totals 12 residues. CDR1 is SEHNR, CDR2 FQNEAQ, per germline (reference sequence). Here the CDR3 DNA reads TGTGCCACCCCGCGGGACACCGGGGAGCTGTTTTTT. Residues: CATPRDTGELFF.

The rearrangement uses TRBV7-9 and TRBJ2-7; 8 bases agree with TRBD1. The CDR3 is 15 amino acids. Per the germline V gene, CDR1 is SEHNR and CDR2 is FQNEAQ (reference sequence). V gave up 5 bases and J gave up 4 bases; unmatched junction bases: 10. The CDR3 DNA follows: TGTGCCAGCAGCCCGCCCAGGACAGGGATATACGAGCAGTACTTC. This encodes CASSPPRTGIYEQYF. Complete variable domain (other parts from reference TRBV7-9 and TRBJ2-7): DTGVSQNPRHKITKRGQNVTFRCDPISEHNRLYWYRQTLGQGPEFLTYFQNEAQLEKSRLLSDRFSAERPKGSFSTLEIQRTEQGDSAMYLCASSPPRTGIYEQYFGPGTRLTVT.

J is TRBJ1-2 and V is TRBV28, with 8 bases lining up with TRBD1. The CDR3 runs 13 residues. Germline V gene data show CDR1 as MDHEN and CDR2 as SYDVKM. V shed 10 bases, J shed 8 bases, and the junction held 12 bases outside the gene matches. The CDR3 is CATRQGRAGGYTF. The CDR3 nucleotides read TGTGCCACCCGACAGGGGAGGGCGGGGGGCTACACCTTC.

The chain carries TRBV10-3 and TRBJ1-2; no clear D. V was shortened by 6 bases and J by 8 bases, with 13 bases between the two germline ends. The CDR3 is 12 amino acids. CDR1 is ENHRY and CDR2 is SYGVKD in the germline V gene. The chain's CDR3 is CAISSSGLGYTF. Written as DNA, the CDR3 is TGTGCCATCAGCTCGTCCGGTTTAGGCTACACCTTC.

CDR3 nucleotides: TGTGCCAGCAGCCCAGGACAGGGTATGGGAAACATTCAGTACTTC. It translates to CASSPGQGMGNIQYF. V usage is TRBV7-3 and J usage is TRBJ2-4, with TRBD1 matching 8 bases. Germline V gene lookup returns CDR1 SGHTA and CDR2 FQGTGA. Trimming at V came to 5 bases and at J to 6 bases, leaving 9 bases not matched to a gene. This CDR3 has 15 residues.

This chain joins TRBV5-6 and TRBJ2-5; D is uncertain. V shed 6 bases and J shed 5 bases, with 14 bases lying between them. This CDR3 spans 13 amino acids. The V gene's germline CDR1 is SGHDT and CDR2 YYEEEE. In nucleotides, the CDR3 is TGTGCCAGCACCATAACTCCGAAGGAGACCCAGTACTTC. Amino acids: CASTITPKETQYF.

The V gene is TRBV27, the J gene TRBJ1-1, with no clear D. Trimming shortened V by 2 bases and J by 1 base, and 5 bases separated the two germline ends. Germline CDR1 reads MNHEY; CDR2 reads SMNVEV (reference sequence). CDR3 length equals 13 residues. Here the CDR3 DNA reads TGTGCCAGCAGTTTAGGGCAGAACACTGAAGCTTTCTTT. This sequence encodes CASSLGQNTEAFF.

The chain combines TRBV14 with TRBJ2-1, with D perhaps TRBD2 (5 bases). Trimming shortened V by 3 bases and J by 12 bases, and 12 bases separated the two germline ends. This CDR3 spans 12 amino acids. Germline loops: CDR1 SGHDN, CDR2 FVKESK. CDR3 sequence: CASSQVGVGQFF. The CDR3 DNA sequence: TGTGCCAGCAGCCAGGTGGGAGTGGGGCAGTTCTTC.

The gene calls are TRBV5-4 and TRBJ2-3; 8 nucleotides agree with TRBD2. The CDR3 spans 14 residues. Per the germline V gene, CDR1 is SGHNT and CDR2 is YYREEE (reference sequence). The V gene end was trimmed by 0 bases and the J gene end by 5 bases; junction bases not matched to a gene: 2. The CDR3 bases are TGTGCCAGCAGCTTGGGGCTAGCGGGAGATACGCAGTATTTT. As protein: CASSLGLAGDTQYF.

J is TRBJ2-1 and V is TRBV6-1; D might be TRBD2 (6 bases). Trimming pared 6 bases from V and 6 bases from J, leaving 12 bases between. The V gene's germline CDR1 is MNHNS and CDR2 SASEGT. There are 13 residues in the CDR3. The CDR3 nucleotides are TGTGCCAGCAGGCGGGATGCCCTCAATGAGCAGTTCTTC. It codes for CASRRDALNEQFF.

The genes are TRBV20-1 and TRBJ1-2; D remains ambiguous. The CDR3 extends over 11 amino acids. The V gene's germline CDR1 is DFQATT and CDR2 SNEGSKA (reference sequence). The ends were cut back, 6 bases at V and 6 bases at J, with 11 bases in the middle. CDR3 bases: TGCAGTGCGCCGACACTGAATGGCTACACCTTC. It encodes CSAPTLNGYTF.

The chain carries TRBV7-8 and TRBJ2-5; tentative D call: TRBD1 (6 bases). Germline lookup yields CDR1 SGHVS and CDR2 FQNEAQ. Trimming cost V 4 bases and J 1 base, with 16 bases left between them. This CDR3 has 16 amino acids. Here the CDR3 DNA reads TGTGCCAGCAGCTCCCCTGGGGGCGACGGCCAAGAGACCCAGTACTTC. Its protein product is CASSSPGGDGQETQYF. The complete variable domain, with remaining parts taken from reference TRBV7-8 and TRBJ2-5, reads GAGVSQSPRYKVAKRGQDVALRCDPISGHVSLFWYQQALGQGPEFLTYFQNEAQLDKSGLPSDRFFAERPEGSVSTLKIQRTQQEDSAVYLCASSSPGGDGQETQYFGPGTRLLVL.

The chain uses TRBV15 and TRBJ2-1; 8 bases agree with TRBD1. The CDR3 runs 18 residues. Germline assignment: CDR1 LNHNV and CDR2 YYDKDF (reference sequence). V lost 3 bases and J lost 9; bases outside the gene matches: 19. CDR3 sequence: CATSRRAIFGTGGGEQFF. CDR3 in DNA: TGTGCCACCAGCAGGCGGGCGATTTTCGGGACAGGAGGGGGTGAGCAGTTCTTC.

The CDR3 region is CASSLRQVRNTEAFF. CDR3 DNA sequence: TGTGCCAGCAGCTTGCGACAGGTTAGGAACACTGAAGCTTTCTTT. The chain is built from TRBV5-6 and TRBJ1-1, with D tentatively TRBD1 (6 bases). CDR1 is SGHDT, CDR2 YYEEEE, per germline. V lost 1 base and J 1 base, leaving 11 bases between the germline ends. The CDR3 totals 15 residues.

The rearrangement joins TRBV9 to TRBJ2-2; possible D gene TRBD1, 6 bases. Trimming removed 3 bases from V and 0 bases from J, with 9 bases in between. CDR3 length: 15 amino acids. The germline V gene encodes CDR1 SGDLS and CDR2 YYNGEE. The CDR3 DNA reads TGTGCCAGCAGCGAGGACAGCGCGAACACCGGGGAGCTGTTTTTT. Amino acids: CASSEDSANTGELFF.

The J gene is TRBJ2-2, the V gene TRBV6-1; possible D gene TRBD1, 5 bases. The V end lost 2 bases, the J end lost 7 bases, and 8 bases lay between the germline ends. The CDR3 runs 13 residues. The germline V gene encodes CDR1 MNHNS and CDR2 SASEGT. CDR3 sequence reads: CASSEQGNGELFF. In nucleotides, the CDR3 is TGTGCCAGCAGTGAACAGGGAAACGGGGAGCTGTTTTTT.

This sequence joins TRBV5-1 and TRBJ1-2; D uncertain. The CDR3 loop spans 14 amino acids. V lost 0 bases and J 1 base, leaving 7 bases between the germline ends. Germline values: CDR1 SGHRS, CDR2 YFSETQ. The CDR3 loop is CASSLEVYNYGYTF. CDR3 nucleotide sequence: TGCGCCAGCAGCTTGGAAGTCTATAACTATGGCTACACCTTC.

The J gene is TRBJ1-2, the V gene TRBV28, with 9 nucleotides matching TRBD1. Per the germline V gene, CDR1 is MDHEN and CDR2 is SYDVKM. The CDR3 covers 14 residues. The V segment lost 6 bases and the J segment 4 bases; nucleotides outside the gene matches: 6. The CDR3 reads CASRTGGGGYGYTF. The CDR3, as DNA: TGTGCCAGCAGAACAGGGGGCGGGGGCTATGGCTACACCTTC.